These 30 T cell receptor beta chains were all obtained from the same sample, sequenced in a study of response to subunit inactivated influenza vaccine. TCRdb fed the RT-PCR reads into MiXCR, producing one record per CDR3 protein. The table includes 150,000 to 200,000 distinct CDR3 sequences, less than 15% detected once. These data were likewise used in another study, on T cells expressing NK-cell markers. That investigation notes: For TCR beta, cDNA was produced by 5'RACE template switching with UMIs.

Sequenced here: CD8+ T cells sorted from PBMCs, sampled roughly 13 days after vaccination. These TCRs come from a man aged 50 to 59 who received an inactivated influenza vaccine.

This clonotype was counted between two and nine times. The rearrangement uses TRBV7-9 and TRBJ2-7, with D hard to call. Looked up from germline, CDR1 is SEHNR and CDR2 is FQNEAQ (reference sequence). Trimming took 5 bases from V and 6 from J, leaving 11 bases between them. The CDR3 consists of 12 residues. The CDR3 nucleotides are TGTGCCAGCAGCCCCGGTAAATCCGAGCAGTACTTC. Encoded protein: CASSPGKSEQYF. Looking up the rest from reference TRBV7-9 and TRBJ2-7 gives the full variable domain: DTGVSQNPRHKITKRGQNVTFRCDPISEHNRLYWYRQTLGQGPEFLTYFQNEAQLEKSRLLSDRFSAERPKGSFSTLEIQRTEQGDSAMYLCASSPGKSEQYFGPGTRLTVT.

At least ten counts were recorded for this clonotype. This chain connects TRBV4-1 to TRBJ2-7; 12 bases are a match to TRBD2. V lost 4 bases and J lost 2; bases outside the gene matches: 3. This CDR3 comprises 15 residues. CDR1 MGHRA and CDR2 YSYEKL come from the germline V gene. CDR3 residues: CASSRTSGNAYEQYF. The CDR3 nucleotides read TGCGCCAGCAGCCGGACTAGCGGGAATGCCTACGAGCAGTACTTC.

The chain is built from TRBV2 and TRBJ1-1, with D hard to call. Germline loops: CDR1 SNHLY, CDR2 FYNNEI. The length of the CDR3 is 12 residues. Deletions cut 7 bases from V and 0 bases from J, with 6 bases between. CDR3 coding DNA: TGTGCCAGCACTGATATGAACACTGAAGCTTTCTTT. Its protein product is CASTDMNTEAFF. The full variable domain, in which reference TRBV2 and TRBJ1-1 provide the parts outside the CDR3, is EPEVTQTPSHQVTQMGQEVILRCVPISNHLYFYWYRQILGQKVEFLVSFYNNEISEKSEIFDDQFSVERPDGSNFTLKIRSTKLEDSAMYFCASTDMNTEAFFGQGTRLTVV.

This clonotype appeared a few times. The chain links TRBV6-2 or TRBV6-3 to TRBJ1-3, with D hard to call. The germline V gene encodes CDR1 MNHEY and CDR2 SVGEGT. The CDR3 totals 12 residues. Trimming shortened V by 6 bases and J by 2 bases, and 5 bases separated the two germline ends. This CDR3 reads CASRVPGNTIYF. DNA for the CDR3: TGTGCCAGCAGGGTACCTGGAAACACCATATATTTT.

The chain combines TRBV12-3 or TRBV12-4 with TRBJ1-1, with unresolved D. CDR3 length: 13 amino acids. Trimming left V 4 bases short and J 4 bases short, with 10 bases between. The CDR3 DNA is TGTGCCAGCAGTTCGTCCCTTGCCACTGAAGCTTTCTTT. Translated, it gives CASSSSLATEAFF.

This clonotype has more than one count but fewer than ten. The rearrangement uses TRBV7-6 and TRBJ2-1; D may be TRBD2 (6 bases). Germline CDR1 SGHVS, CDR2 FNYEAQ. V was shortened by 4 bases and J by 0 bases, with 22 bases between the two germline ends. CDR3 length equals 19 residues. The CDR3 DNA follows: TGTGCCAGCAGCTCCCCGGTGCGGCCTAGCGAGAGCTCCTACAATGAGCAGTTCTTC. Amino acid sequence: CASSSPVRPSESSYNEQFF.

This chain connects TRBV7-9 to TRBJ2-5, with D possibly matching TRBD1 (6 bases). Trimming pared 4 bases from V and 2 bases from J, leaving 11 bases between. The CDR3 covers 14 residues. Germline-derived CDR1 and CDR2 are SEHNR and FQNEAQ (reference sequence). The CDR3 nucleotides are TGTGCCAGCAGCTCCGACAGGTCTCAAGAGACCCAGTACTTC. Protein product: CASSSDRSQETQYF.

This clonotype was detected ten times or more. The chain has TRBV29-1 and TRBJ2-2; the match to TRBD2 covers 16 bases. Germline CDR1 is SQVTM and CDR2 is ANQGSEA. The trim removed 4 bases at V and 4 bases at J, leaving 6 bases unmatched. CDR3 length: 17 amino acids. The CDR3 protein is CSVGGLAGGPATGELFF. CDR3 DNA: TGCAGCGTTGGGGGACTAGCGGGAGGGCCGGCCACCGGGGAGCTGTTTTTT.

This chain uses TRBV4-3 with TRBJ2-2; TRBD1 agrees at 7 bases. V lost 0 bases, J lost 3 bases, and 1 base stayed unmatched. CDR3 length equals 15 residues. Germline V gene sequence: CDR1 LGHNA, CDR2 YSLEER. The chain's CDR3 is CASSQETGYTGELFF. As DNA, the CDR3 is TGCGCCAGCAGCCAAGAGACAGGGTACACCGGGGAGCTGTTTTTT.

The chain joins TRBV2 to TRBJ2-7; 13 positions match TRBD2. The germline V gene encodes CDR1 SNHLY and CDR2 FYNNEI. The V gene end was trimmed by 5 bases and the J gene end by 5 bases; junction bases not matched to a gene: 3. The CDR3 runs 14 residues. CDR3 DNA: TGTGCCAGCAGTCCCGGGACTAGCGGGAACGAGCAGTACTTC. Translating it yields CASSPGTSGNEQYF.

This clonotype was recorded at least ten times. The J gene is TRBJ2-1, the V gene TRBV28, with 7 bases that match TRBD1. The CDR3 is 15 amino acids. CDR1 and CDR2 (germline): MDHEN, SYDVKM. The V and J ends lost 7 bases and 0 bases, in that order; junction bases with no gene match: 6. The DNA of the CDR3 is TGTGCCAGCACTACCGGGACAGCCTCCTACAATGAGCAGTTCTTC. The encoded protein is CASTTGTASYNEQFF.

This clonotype was seen repeatedly, ten times or more. The V call is TRBV6-2 or TRBV6-3, the J call TRBJ1-1; D possibly corresponds to TRBD1 (6 bases). This CDR3 has 16 residues. Germline V CDR1 and CDR2: MNHEY, SVGEGT. V dropped 6 bases and J dropped 4 bases, with 21 bases sitting between them. The DNA for the CDR3 is TGTGCCAGCAGCGTGACACAGGGAAAGGTTACCACTGAAGCTTTCTTT. Translation: CASSVTQGKVTTEAFF.

The chain uses TRBV5-6 and TRBJ2-5; TRBD2 matches 11 bases. The germline gives CDR1 SGHDT, CDR2 YYEEEE. V was clipped by 4 bases and J by 2 bases; unmatched bases: 7. This CDR3 has 16 residues. As DNA, the CDR3 is TGTGCCAGCAGCGGTCTACTAGCGGGAGTGCAAGAGACCCAGTACTTC. It translates to CASSGLLAGVQETQYF.

The chain carries TRBV3-1 and TRBJ1-1; no firm D call. Germline CDR1 LGHDT, CDR2 YNNKEL (reference sequence). V was pared by 1 base and J by 0 bases, with 6 bases between. The CDR3 sequence is 14 residues long. CDR3 sequence (DNA): TGTGCCAGCAGCCAAGGTCATATGAACACTGAAGCTTTCTTT. It yields the protein CASSQGHMNTEAFF.

The gene calls are TRBV6-2 or TRBV6-3 and TRBJ2-6; D is tentatively TRBD1 or TRBD2 (5 bases each). Trimming took 8 bases from V and 0 from J, leaving 17 bases between them. The CDR3 is 17 residues long. Germline assignment: CDR1 MNHEY and CDR2 SVGEGT. In nucleotides, the CDR3 is TGTGCCAGCGGTTTGGGGGACGCACTCTCTGGGGCCAACGTCCTGACTTTC. Protein sequence: CASGLGDALSGANVLTF.

The V and J genes are TRBV7-2 and TRBJ2-3; D is perhaps TRBD2 (6 bases). The length of the CDR3 is 12 residues. The germline gives CDR1 SGHTA, CDR2 FQGNSA. Trimming stripped 5 bases from V and 6 bases from J, with 9 bases between. CDR3 nucleotide sequence: TGTGCCAGCAGCCCGGCGGGGGATACGCAGTATTTT. This translates into CASSPAGDTQYF. Full variable domain (missing parts from reference TRBV7-2 and TRBJ2-3): GAGVSQSPSNKVTEKGKDVELRCDPISGHTALYWYRQSLGQGLEFLIYFQGNSAPDKSGLPSDRFSAERTGGSVSTLTIQRTQQEDSAVYLCASSPAGDTQYFGPGTRLTVL.

This chain uses TRBV28 with TRBJ2-7, with D possibly being TRBD1 (5 bases). The ends were cut back, 6 bases at V and 2 bases at J, with 14 bases in the middle. The CDR3 sequence is 14 residues long. Per germline, CDR1 MDHEN and CDR2 SYDVKM. The CDR3 protein is CASRMIGDPYEQYF. CDR3 bases: TGTGCCAGCAGGATGATAGGGGATCCCTACGAGCAGTACTTC.

The table lists this clonotype with many counts. The chain uses TRBV6-5 and TRBJ1-6; D gene uncertain. CDR1 is MNHEY, CDR2 SVGAGI, per germline. V was pared by 3 bases and J by 7 bases, with 13 bases between. The CDR3 extends over 15 amino acids. Here the CDR3 reads CASSYLEEKNSPLHF. The DNA for the CDR3 is TGTGCCAGCAGTTATCTAGAAGAAAAGAATTCACCCCTCCACTTT.

J is TRBJ2-7 and V is TRBV4-1; TRBD1 might be the D (6 bases). There are 14 residues in the CDR3. The V end was cut by 3 bases, the J end by 6 bases, with 15 bases between. Germline assignment: CDR1 MGHRA and CDR2 YSYEKL. DNA of the CDR3: TGCGCCAGCAGCCACAACAGGGAATATGGCGAGCAGTACTTC. It codes for CASSHNREYGEQYF.

This clonotype has more than one count but fewer than ten. The rearrangement uses TRBV2 and TRBJ1-2; weak D call: TRBD1 (5 bases). V lost 5 bases to trimming and J lost 0 bases, with 13 bases between them. Germline CDR1 reads SNHLY; CDR2 reads FYNNEI. The CDR3 is made up of 15 amino acids. The chain's CDR3 is CASSSDSRSNYGYTF. The CDR3, as DNA: TGTGCCAGCAGTTCAGACAGCCGATCTAACTATGGCTACACCTTC.

This clonotype was observed a few times. This CDR3 is CASSLAGQSSYNEQFF. Here the CDR3 DNA reads TGTGCCAGCAGCTTAGCGGGACAGAGCTCCTACAATGAGCAGTTCTTC. V gene TRBV11-2 combines with J gene TRBJ2-1; 7 bases line up with TRBD1. Germline lookup yields CDR1 SGHAT and CDR2 FQNNGV. This CDR3 region has 16 residues. V was pared by 1 base and J by 0 bases, with 3 bases of the junction left unmatched.

The rearrangement joins TRBV5-8 to TRBJ2-5, with 7 positions matching TRBD1. With V trimmed by 4 bases and J by 5 bases, 11 bases remained unmatched. The germline V gene encodes CDR1 SGHTS and CDR2 YDEGEE. The CDR3 consists of 15 residues. The CDR3 nucleotides read TGTGCCAGCAGCCTAGGCACAGGGGTGGGGGAGACCCAGTACTTC. Encoded protein: CASSLGTGVGETQYF.

This chain links TRBV7-9 with TRBJ1-2; no firm D call. Germline CDR1 SEHNR, CDR2 FQNEAQ (reference sequence). Trimming removed 7 bases from V and 5 bases from J, with 20 bases in between. CDR3 length: 15 amino acids. The CDR3 region is CASTPSMVERYGYTF. The CDR3 coding sequence is TGTGCCAGCACCCCGAGTATGGTCGAACGATATGGCTACACCTTC.

V is TRBV11-2 and J is TRBJ2-7; D ambiguous. V shed 5 bases and J shed 1 base, with 12 bases lying between them. Germline V lookup: CDR1 SGHAT, CDR2 FQNNGV. The CDR3 length is 14 residues. The chain's CDR3 is CASSNQEGSYEQYF. CDR3 bases: TGTGCCAGCAGCAACCAAGAAGGGTCCTACGAGCAGTACTTC.

This clonotype was seen only a few times. The J gene is TRBJ2-7, the V gene TRBV28, with 7 nucleotides matching TRBD2. The germline gives CDR1 MDHEN, CDR2 SYDVKM. V shed 0 bases, J shed 1 base, and the junction held 3 bases outside the gene matches. This CDR3 has 15 residues. CDR3 sequence reads: CASSLWAGASYEQYF. CDR3 in DNA: TGTGCCAGCAGTTTATGGGCGGGAGCTTCCTACGAGCAGTACTTC.

The chain uses TRBV7-2 and TRBJ2-7, with 7 nucleotides matching TRBD1. V was pared by 1 base and J by 1 base, with 4 bases of the junction left unmatched. This CDR3 has 15 residues. Germline V gives CDR1 SGHTA, CDR2 FQGNSA. The CDR3 sequence: CASSLGLGQSYEQYF. Here the CDR3 DNA reads TGTGCCAGCAGCTTAGGTCTGGGACAGTCCTACGAGCAGTACTTC.

This clonotype was seen many times. J is TRBJ2-1 and V is TRBV2, with D perhaps matching TRBD1 or TRBD2 (5 bases each). The V end was cut by 7 bases, the J end by 0 bases, with 16 bases between. Germline lookup yields CDR1 SNHLY and CDR2 FYNNEI. CDR3 size: 16 residues. CDR3 nucleotide sequence: TGTGCCAGCAACCAACTTTCAGGGAGCTCCTACAATGAGCAGTTCTTC. It encodes CASNQLSGSSYNEQFF.

In this sample, this clonotype turned up a few times. The chain has TRBV11-2 and TRBJ2-1; TRBD1 agrees at 10 bases. The CDR3 extends over 16 amino acids. From germline, CDR1 is SGHAT and CDR2 FQNNGV. With V trimmed by 4 bases and J by 6 bases, 9 bases remained unmatched. The CDR3 DNA follows: TGTGCCAGCAGCTGGGGACGGGACAGGGGTTTCAATGAGCAGTTCTTC. Translation: CASSWGRDRGFNEQFF.

The chain has TRBV5-6 and TRBJ1-2, with a tentative D call TRBD1 (5 bases). From germline, CDR1 is SGHDT and CDR2 YYEEEE. V shed 1 base and J shed 4 bases, with 17 bases lying between them. The CDR3 has 16 residues. CDR3 DNA: TGTGCCAGCAGCTTGTTGACAGCGGTATTAGGCTATGGCTACACCTTC. Translation: CASSLLTAVLGYGYTF. Drawing the rest from reference TRBV5-6 and TRBJ1-2, the complete variable domain is DAGVTQSPTHLIKTRGQQVTLRCSPKSGHDTVSWYQQALGQGPQFIFQYYEEEERQRGNFPDRFSGHQFPNYSSELNVNALLLGDSALYLCASSLLTAVLGYGYTFGSGTRLTVV.

This clonotype was counted at least ten times. The chain recombines TRBV9 with TRBJ2-1; D is perhaps TRBD1 or TRBD2 (5 bases each). From germline, CDR1 is SGDLS and CDR2 YYNGEE. V lost 0 bases to trimming and J lost 4 bases, with 11 bases between them. This CDR3 contains 15 residues. The CDR3 is CASSVAGTQYNEQFF. The DNA of the CDR3 is TGTGCCAGCAGCGTAGCAGGGACCCAGTACAATGAGCAGTTCTTC.